This is a list of T cell receptor beta chains from one sample in a study of beta chain features in type 1 diabetes. Generated by immunoSEQ multiplex PCR, the TCRdb table keeps only in-frame clones and is missing some. The sample has 300,000 to 400,000 clones, approximately 12% seen once. Sequenced input: naive CD4+ T cells from blood. All receptors derive from a man aged 18 to 29 in good health. Both conserved end residues are part of each CDR3. Fields, in order: D gene, clone size, J gene, V gene, CDR3 DNA, CDR3 protein. A D gene is named only where the DNA matches it firmly. Rows may omit the clone size; those that give it use once, few, many or a size class.

>NA|few|TRBJ2-2|TRBV7-7
TGTGCTAGCAGCCCCCGTCCTGCGAACACCGGGGAGCTGTTTTTT
CASSPRPANTGELFF
>NA|few|TRBJ2-2|TRBV9
TGTGCCAGCAGCGTAGTACAGGGAAACACCGGGGAGCTGTTTTTT
CASSVVQGNTGELFF
>NA|NA|TRBJ1-6|TRBV6-1
TGTGCCAGCAGTGAAGCAGGAGGGGCCAATTCACCCCTCCACTTT
CASSEAGGANSPLHF
>TRBD1|few|TRBJ1-4|TRBV18
TGTGCCAGCTCACCAGGAGGGACAGGGCTAGAAAAACTGTTTTTT
CASSPGGTGLEKLFF
>TRBD1|few|TRBJ2-5|TRBV5-1
TGCGCCAGCAGCTTCCCGGGACAGGCTGAGACCCAGTACTTC
CASSFPGQAETQYF
>TRBD2|NA|TRBJ2-7|TRBV28
TGTGCCAGCAGTTCCGGACTAGCGGGATTATACGAGCAGTACTTC
CASSSGLAGLYEQYF
>TRBD2|few|TRBJ2-3|TRBV29-1
TGCAGCGTTGGACTTCTAGCGGGGGGGAGGGGTACGCAGTATTTT
CSVGLLAGGRGTQYF
>NA|NA|TRBJ2-5|TRBV30
TGTGCCTGGAGTGTATGGGGGCAGCGAGGGGAGACCCAGTACTTC
CAWSVWGQRGETQYF
>TRBD2|NA|TRBJ2-3|TRBV7-3
TGTGCCAGCACCCCCCGACTAGCGGGAGGGGTAGATACGCAGTATTTT
CASTPRLAGGVDTQYF
>TRBD2|few|TRBJ2-1|TRBV7-3
TGTGCCAGCAGCTTAAATTGGGCTAGCGGGTACAATGAGCAGTTCTTC
CASSLNWASGYNEQFF
>NA|few|TRBJ2-5|TRBV18
TGTGCCAGCTCACCGCGTGCTGAGACCCAGTACTTC
CASSPRAETQYF
>TRBD1|few|TRBJ2-7|TRBV7-2
TGTGCCAGCAGCTGGCCGGGACAGGGATTTCCCTACGAGCAGTACTTC
CASSWPGQGFPYEQYF
>TRBD1|few|TRBJ1-1|TRBV30
TGTGCCTGGAGTCGACAGGGCCTGAACACTGAAGCTTTCTTT
CAWSRQGLNTEAFF
>NA|NA|TRBJ1-4|TRBV9
TGTGCCAGCAGCGTACCTGGGAGTGAAAAACTGTTTTTT
CASSVPGSEKLFF
>NA|few|TRBJ1-1|TRBV10-3
TGTGCCATCAGCTCAACCCTCGGCGGGAACACTGAAGCTTTCTTT
CAISSTLGGNTEAFF
>TRBD2|NA|TRBJ2-7|TRBV18
TGTGCCAGCTCACCTCAGCCTGGGACTAGGAGCTACGAGCAGTACTTC
CASSPQPGTRSYEQYF
>TRBD1|NA|TRBJ2-5|TRBV7-9
TGTGCCAGCAGCCCCAGGGGGTATATTGAGACCCAGTACTTC
CASSPRGYIETQYF
>TRBD1|few|TRBJ1-2|TRBV4-3
TGCGCCAGCAGCCAAAATCCAGGGGGCGCGGTCTATGGCTACACCTTC
CASSQNPGGAVYGYTF
>NA|few|TRBJ2-7|TRBV19
TGTGCCAGTAGTGCCACAGGGAACTCCTACGAGCAGTACTTC
CASSATGNSYEQYF
>NA|NA|TRBJ2-7|TRBV6-5
TGTGCCAGCAGTTACTCATGGGGGGAGTACGAGCAGTACTTC
CASSYSWGEYEQYF
>TRBD2|few|TRBJ2-5|TRBV7-2
TGTGCCAGCAGCTCAAGCGGGAGTGGTGAGACCCAGTACTTC
CASSSSGSGETQYF
>NA|few|TRBJ2-3|TRBV6-4
TGTGCCAGCAGTGACGAGAGCACAGATACGCAGTATTTT
CASSDESTDTQYF
>NA|few|TRBJ2-6|TRBV27
TGTGCCAGCAGTTTAGGTCAGGGAATATTTTCTGGGGCCAACGTCCTGACTTTC
CASSLGQGIFSGANVLTF
>TRBD2|NA|TRBJ2-1|TRBV9
TGTGCCAGCAGCGAAGTAGTAGCGGGAGGGCGCAATGAGCAGTTCTTC
CASSEVVAGGRNEQFF
>NA|few|TRBJ1-1|TRBV5-1
TGCGCCAGCAGCGGCCGGGACACCAACACTGAAGCTTTCTTT
CASSGRDTNTEAFF
>TRBD2|few|TRBJ2-3|TRBV5-1
TGCGCCAGCAGCGTGGTGGGACTAGCGGGGGGGCGTCTAACAGATACGCAGTATTTT
CASSVVGLAGGRLTDTQYF
>TRBD1|many|TRBJ2-5|TRBV23-1
TGCGCCAGCAGTCAAAATGGACCGGGACAGACCAAAGAGACCCAGTACTTC
CASSQNGPGQTKETQYF
>TRBD1|few|TRBJ2-7|TRBV30
TGTGCCTGGACAGGGGGAACCTACGAGCAGTACTTC
CAWTGGTYEQYF
>NA|NA|TRBJ1-2|TRBV30
TGTGCCTGGAGTGCAACACAGGGTAACTATGGCTACACCTTC
CAWSATQGNYGYTF
>TRBD2|NA|TRBJ2-2|TRBV19
TGTGCCAGTAGTATCTCAAGGGCGTTTGAAGCGGGAGTTTGGACCGGGGAGCTGTTTTTT
CASSISRAFEAGVWTGELFF
>NA|NA|TRBJ1-2|TRBV6-5
TGTGCCAGCAGTTACTCAGTGAGGAACTATGGCTACACCTTC
CASSYSVRNYGYTF
>NA|NA|TRBJ2-2|TRBV5-4
TGTGCCAGCAGCTTGGCCGGCGGCACCGGGGAGCTGTTTTTT
CASSLAGGTGELFF
>NA|NA|TRBJ1-2|TRBV12-5
TGTGCTAGTGCCTTCGGGGGAGGGTATGGCTACACCTTC
CASAFGGGYGYTF
>NA|few|TRBJ2-7|TRBV18
TGTGCCAGCTCACCACTCGCGGGCGTGAGCTCCTACGAGCAGTACTTC
CASSPLAGVSSYEQYF
>TRBD1|few|TRBJ2-3|TRBV27
TGTGCCAGCAGTTTACTTGGACAGGGACGGGATACGCAGTATTTT
CASSLLGQGRDTQYF
>TRBD2|NA|TRBJ2-5|TRBV4-2
TGTGCCAGCAGTTCAAGCGGGGTCCAACAAGAGACCCAGTACTTC
CASSSSGVQQETQYF
>TRBD1|NA|TRBJ1-5|TRBV6-1
TGTGCCAGCAGTCCCCCGACAGGGAACAATCAGCCCCAGCATTTT
CASSPPTGNNQPQHF
>TRBD2|few|TRBJ2-1|TRBV6-5
TGTGCCAGCAGATCGAGCGGGGGGAGTTACAATGAGCAGTTCTTC
CASRSSGGSYNEQFF
>NA|few|TRBJ1-5|TRBV6-1
TGTGCCAGCAGTGAAGCTACGACAGCTAATCAGCCCCAGCATTTT
CASSEATTANQPQHF
>NA|few|TRBJ2-5|TRBV10-3
TGTGCCATCAGTGAGCGGCCAGGCCCCCAAGAGACCCAGTACTTC
CAISERPGPQETQYF